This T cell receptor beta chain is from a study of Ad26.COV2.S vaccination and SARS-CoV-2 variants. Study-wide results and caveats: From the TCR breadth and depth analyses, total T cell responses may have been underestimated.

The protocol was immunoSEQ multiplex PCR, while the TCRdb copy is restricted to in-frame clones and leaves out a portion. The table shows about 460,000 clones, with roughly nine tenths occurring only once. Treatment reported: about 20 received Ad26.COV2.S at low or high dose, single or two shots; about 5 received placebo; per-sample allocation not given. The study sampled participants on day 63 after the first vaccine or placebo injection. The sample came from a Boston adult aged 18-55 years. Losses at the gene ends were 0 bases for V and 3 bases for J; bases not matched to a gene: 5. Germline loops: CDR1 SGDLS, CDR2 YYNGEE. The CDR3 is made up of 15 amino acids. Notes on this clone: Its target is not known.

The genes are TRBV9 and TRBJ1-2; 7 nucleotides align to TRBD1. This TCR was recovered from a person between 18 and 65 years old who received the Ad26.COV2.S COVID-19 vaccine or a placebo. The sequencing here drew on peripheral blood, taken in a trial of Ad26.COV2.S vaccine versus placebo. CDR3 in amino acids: CASSVEGRGDYGYTF. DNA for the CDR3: TGTGCCAGCAGCGTAGAAGGCAGGGGGGACTATGGCTACACCTTC. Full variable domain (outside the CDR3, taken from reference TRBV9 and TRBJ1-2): DSGVTQTPKHLITATGQRVTLRCSPRSGDLSVYWYQQSLDQGLQFLIQYYNGEERAKGNILERFSAQQFPDLHSELNLSSLELGDSALYFCASSVEGRGDYGYTFGSGTRLTVV.